This T cell receptor (beta chain) originates from a study of cytomegalovirus exposure and HLA in healthy donors. In the study overall: The use of the same platform for the 90 to 150 validation repertoires and the 600 to 800 first-cohort repertoires was reported by a later analysis. General study results and limits: According to the study, roughly 160 TCR beta chains were cytomegalovirus-associated.

In regard to this clone: Antigen: not known.

Sequencing used immunoSEQ multiplex PCR; TCRdb keeps in-frame clones, though not all of them. The repertoire includes approximately 120,000 clones, more than 70% of them detected once, and about 2.1% sits in the top ten. The origin of this receptor is a woman aged 18-29 years in good health and CMV-seronegative. Specimen: PBMCs.

The CDR3: CASSPGLSYEQYF. The CDR3, as DNA: TGTGCCAGCAGCCCCGGACTATCTTACGAGCAGTACTTC. The chain uses TRBV11-2 and TRBJ2-7; TRBD2 is a possible D gene (6 bases). The V and J ends lost 5 bases and 4 bases respectively, with 12 bases between them. CDR1 and CDR2 (germline): SGHAT, FQNNGV. The CDR3 extends over 13 amino acids.